This T cell receptor (beta chain) was captured by sequencing in a study of T cell responses to AZD1222 COVID-19 vaccine. Data came from immunoSEQ multiplex PCR; TCRdb stores just in-frame clones and leaves some out. Of roughly 110,000 clones in the sample, 90% were seen once. Regarding the study as a whole: Across spike, vaccine-associated CD4 TCRs were found, dominant at 160-218 and 743-854. Donors were chiefly white British, with a greater number of females, and clonal diversity was perhaps underestimated.

Comment on this clone: The antigen is unknown.

Germline CDR1 is MNHEY and CDR2 is SMNVEV (reference sequence). The ends were cut back, 0 bases at V and 7 bases at J, with 4 bases in the middle. This CDR3 region has 13 residues. Here the sequenced sample was peripheral blood, taken on day 0 of AZD1222 vaccination. The V and J genes are TRBV27 and TRBJ1-6; unclear D gene. This TCR derives from an adult in good health. The CDR3 loop reads CASSLSRNSPLHF. The DNA for the CDR3 is TGTGCCAGCAGTTTATCCAGAAATTCACCCCTCCACTTT.